This TCR beta chain emerged from a study of cytomegalovirus exposure and HLA in healthy donors. Of note for this clone: Antigen: not known.

V lost 4 bases and J lost 1, with 11 bases in between. Looked up from germline, CDR1 is SQVTM and CDR2 is ANQGSEA. CDR3 length equals 13 residues. PCR was performed using 60 Vbeta and 13 Jbeta primers. Generated by immunoSEQ multiplex PCR, the TCRdb table keeps only in-frame clones and is missing some. This table lists some 39,000 clones. Donors sampled were nominally healthy, though unrecorded immune exposures were likely. Overall study results and limits: The authors reported that TCR beta sequences could predict HLA-A and HLA-B alleles. These predictions were accurate for most subjects in the first cohort. Immune exposure information available was restricted to CMV serostatus. Roughly uniform sequencing depth across donors was assumed, possibly incorrectly.

The rearrangement uses TRBV29-1 and TRBJ2-7; TRBD1 might be the D (5 bases). The TCR sequence derives from a male donor in good health and CMV-seronegative. Sequences were obtained from PBMCs. CDR3 nucleotides: TGCAGCGTTGGGACATTCGATTCCTACGAGCAGTACTTC. Protein sequence: CSVGTFDSYEQYF.